These 19 T cell receptor beta chains came from one sample sequenced in a study of blood T cell repertoires in COVID-19. Some clones are missing from TCRdb's copy, which holds only in-frame ones; the method was immunoSEQ multiplex PCR. The sample holds approximately 190,000 clones; under 90% are singletons and the top ten take around 15%. The source material was peripheral blood. These receptors all come from a man aged 25-45 years with active or convalescent COVID-19.

The V call is TRBV13, the J call TRBJ1-6, with D tentatively TRBD1 (5 bases). Trimming removed 3 bases at V and 7 bases at J, with 13 bases between. CDR3 length equals 15 residues. Germline lookup yields CDR1 PRHDT and CDR2 FYEKMQ (reference sequence). CDR3 loop: CASSFWGVVNSPLHF. CDR3 DNA: TGTGCCAGCAGCTTTTGGGGGGTTGTCAATTCACCCCTCCACTTT.

J is TRBJ1-5 and V is TRBV6-5; no reliable D call. V lost 6 bases and J 4 bases, leaving 16 bases between the germline ends. The CDR3 is made up of 15 amino acids. Looked up from germline, CDR1 is MNHEY and CDR2 is SVGAGI. CDR3 region: CASSADTYPNQPQHF. The CDR3 DNA reads as TGTGCCAGCAGCGCCGACACTTACCCTAATCAGCCCCAGCATTTT.

The rearrangement links TRBV4-1 to TRBJ1-1; D gene ambiguous. Germline V gene sequence: CDR1 MGHRA, CDR2 YSYEKL. The CDR3 sequence is 14 residues long. Trimming cost V 3 bases and J 1 base, with 9 bases left between them. As DNA, the CDR3 is TGCGCCAGCAGCCAGGACTCTTGGAACACTGAAGCTTTCTTT. Its protein product is CASSQDSWNTEAFF.

V usage is TRBV19 and J usage is TRBJ2-6; D may be TRBD2 (5 bases). The V gene's germline CDR1 is LNHDA and CDR2 SQIVND (reference sequence). The CDR3 has 13 residues. The V gene lost 8 bases and the J gene lost 2 bases, with 7 bases spanning the gap. CDR3 in amino acids: CASFGAGANVLTF. DNA of the CDR3: TGTGCCAGTTTCGGGGCTGGGGCCAACGTCCTGACTTTC. Based on the CDR3 plus reference TRBV19 and TRBJ2-6, the full variable domain is DGGITQSPKYLFRKEGQNVTLSCEQNLNHDAMYWYRQDPGQGLRLIYYSQIVNDFQKGDIAEGYSVSREKKESFPLTVTSAQKNPTAFYLCASFGAGANVLTFGAGSRLTVL.

The chain links TRBV6-5 to TRBJ1-3; D not certain. The germline V gene has CDR1 MNHEY and CDR2 SVGAGI. The CDR3 has 16 amino acids. The germline V and J ends were trimmed by 2 bases and 2 bases, with 13 bases remaining between them. CDR3 sequence: CASSYGGRITGNTIYF. CDR3 DNA: TGTGCCAGCAGTTACGGAGGACGGATAACTGGAAACACCATATATTTT.

The chain's CDR3 is CASSLDRDREKLFF. For the CDR3, the DNA is TGTGCCAGTAGTTTGGACAGGGATCGCGAAAAACTGTTTTTT. The V and J genes are TRBV19 and TRBJ1-4; 8 nucleotides align to TRBD1. CDR3 size: 14 residues. V was clipped by 5 bases and J by 8 bases; unmatched bases: 7. The germline gives CDR1 LNHDA, CDR2 SQIVND (reference sequence).

The chain employs TRBV4-1 and TRBJ2-1; a weak D match, TRBD1 (6 bases). Germline V gene sequence: CDR1 MGHRA, CDR2 YSYEKL. V was cut by 2 bases and J by 3 bases, with 17 bases left in between. This CDR3 has 17 residues. CDR3 in amino acids: CASSQHRTSDSYNEQFF. CDR3 DNA: TGCGCCAGCAGCCAACACCGCACCTCGGACAGCTACAATGAGCAGTTCTTC.

This clone was recorded once. The J gene is TRBJ2-5, the V gene TRBV11-2; D gene unclear. Germline V gene lookup returns CDR1 SGHAT and CDR2 FQNNGV. The CDR3 spans 12 residues. The V and J ends lost 4 bases and 1 base respectively, with 4 bases between them. The chain's CDR3 is CASSSVQETQYF. CDR3 DNA sequence: TGTGCCAGCAGCTCGGTCCAAGAGACCCAGTACTTC. The variable domain in full, with the rest retrieved from reference TRBV11-2 and TRBJ2-5, is EAGVAQSPRYKIIEKRQSVAFWCNPISGHATLYWYQQILGQGPKLLIQFQNNGVVDDSQLPKDRFSAERLKGVDSTLKIQPAKLEDSAVYLCASSSVQETQYFGPGTRLLVL.

This chain connects TRBV9 to TRBJ2-1, with unresolved D. CDR3 length: 15 residues. V lost 0 bases and J 2 bases, leaving 9 bases between the germline ends. The germline V gene encodes CDR1 SGDLS and CDR2 YYNGEE. Here the CDR3 reads CASSVEERTYNEQFF. The CDR3 DNA reads as TGTGCCAGCAGCGTAGAGGAGAGGACCTACAATGAGCAGTTCTTC.

This clone was observed a few times. CDR3 in amino acids: CASSWDSRTDTQYF. The CDR3 nucleotides read TGTGCCAGCAGTTGGGACAGTCGCACAGATACGCAGTATTTT. The genes are TRBV27 and TRBJ2-3, with 7 positions matching TRBD1. The germline CDR1 and CDR2 sequences are MNHEY and SMNVEV (reference sequence). Trimming removed 4 bases from V and 1 base from J; junction bases left unmatched: 2. This CDR3 has 14 amino acids.

This rearrangement joins TRBV6-4 to TRBJ1-2; 9 bases are shared with TRBD1. The length of the CDR3 is 16 residues. V was pared by 2 bases and J by 8 bases, with 12 bases of the junction left unmatched. Germline CDR1 MRHNA, CDR2 SNTAGT. CDR3 sequence: CASSDRVGTGYLGYTF. In nucleotides, the CDR3 is TGTGCCAGCAGTGACCGAGTGGGGACAGGGTATCTCGGCTACACCTTC.

The chain uses TRBV5-1 and TRBJ1-2; D unresolved. The germline V and J ends were trimmed by 2 bases and 8 bases, with 13 bases remaining between them. This CDR3 has 13 amino acids. Germline assignment: CDR1 SGHRS and CDR2 YFSETQ. CDR3 region: CASSLKPERGYTF. CDR3 DNA sequence: TGCGCCAGCAGCTTAAAGCCCGAGCGGGGCTACACCTTC.

This clone has just one count. The gene calls are TRBV20-1 and TRBJ2-1, with TRBD2 as a possible D gene (6 bases). Deletions cut 3 bases from V and 12 bases from J, with 12 bases between. CDR3 length: 11 residues. Per the germline V gene, CDR1 is DFQATT and CDR2 is SNEGSKA (reference sequence). The CDR3 reads CSASPTGGQFF. Here the CDR3 DNA reads TGCAGTGCTAGTCCAACCGGGGGGCAGTTCTTC.

This rearrangement joins TRBV28 to TRBJ1-3; D is unresolved. Germline lookup yields CDR1 MDHEN and CDR2 SYDVKM. V lost 11 bases, J lost 0 bases, and 8 bases lay in between. CDR3 size: 12 residues. DNA for the CDR3: TGTGCCCCGGAGGGCTCTGGAAACACCATATATTTT. Protein sequence: CAPEGSGNTIYF.

The gene calls are TRBV6-5 and TRBJ2-7; tentative D call: TRBD2 (6 bases). The CDR3 consists of 15 residues. CDR1 and CDR2 from the germline V gene are MNHEY and SVGAGI. The germline V and J ends were trimmed by 0 bases and 3 bases, with 12 bases remaining between them. CDR3 in DNA: TGTGCCAGCAGTTACTCGGGGGGAGAATTCTACGAGCAGTACGTC. Its translation: CASSYSGGEFYEQYV.

This clone was found many times. The chain couples TRBV2 to TRBJ1-2, with 8 positions matching TRBD1. With 2 bases clipped from V and 5 bases from J, the junction kept 4 bases outside the gene matches. The CDR3 is made up of 14 amino acids. Germline V gives CDR1 SNHLY, CDR2 FYNNEI. CDR3 sequence (DNA): TGTGCCAGCAGTGAAAGGACAGGGTCGTATGGCTACACCTTC. As protein: CASSERTGSYGYTF.

This rearrangement joins TRBV10-3 to TRBJ2-5, with a weak D call TRBD2 (6 bases). Deletions cut 6 bases from V and 3 bases from J, with 11 bases between. This CDR3 spans 13 amino acids. The V gene's germline CDR1 is ENHRY and CDR2 SYGVKD. CDR3 sequence reads: CAISGTSEETQYF. The CDR3 bases are TGTGCCATCAGCGGGACTTCGGAAGAGACCCAGTACTTC.

This clone was counted once. The gene calls are TRBV12-3 or TRBV12-4 and TRBJ1-1; no clear D gene. With 4 bases removed from V and 5 bases from J, the gap between germline ends came to 11 bases. This CDR3 region has 13 residues. The CDR3 coding sequence is TGTGCCAGCAGTTCGAGACCAGCGACTGAAGCTTTCTTT. Translation: CASSSRPATEAFF.

This clone was seen a few times. The V gene is TRBV2, the J gene TRBJ2-1; 12 bases line up with TRBD2. The V and J ends lost 6 bases and 5 bases, in that order; junction bases with no gene match: 14. The CDR3 is 18 amino acids. Germline CDR1 SNHLY, CDR2 FYNNEI. This chain's CDR3 is CASSERLAGDFSHNEQFF. The CDR3 coding sequence is TGTGCCAGCAGCGAGAGACTAGCGGGAGACTTTAGCCACAATGAGCAGTTCTTC.